This entry is about one T cell receptor (beta chain). The data originate from a study of response to subunit inactivated influenza vaccine. A single record per CDR3 protein comes from TCRdb applying MiXCR to the RT-PCR reads. This sample has 500,000 to 700,000 distinct CDR3 sequences, with approximately 24% found just once. Germline V gene sequence: CDR1 SGDLS, CDR2 YYNGEE. V lost 5 bases and J lost 3, with 15 bases in between. The CDR3 extends over 15 amino acids. This sample also appeared in a second study, on T cells expressing NK-cell markers. That paper adds: In generating TCR beta cDNA, 5'RACE template switching with UMIs was used. Only alpha-beta TCR T cells were sorted in several experiments, using an anti-gamma-delta TCR antibody. The CD3+CD56-NKG2C+ fraction was also led by these clonotypes in a few donors.

Material: CD4+ T cells sorted from PBMCs, obtained about 12 days after vaccination. The rearrangement joins TRBV9 to TRBJ2-1; TRBD1 is a possible D gene (6 bases). The receptor comes from a man in his fifties who received an inactivated influenza vaccine. The CDR3 DNA is TGTGCCAGCAGTGGTACAGGGAATAACTACAATGAGCAGTTCTTC. Protein: CASSGTGNNYNEQFF.